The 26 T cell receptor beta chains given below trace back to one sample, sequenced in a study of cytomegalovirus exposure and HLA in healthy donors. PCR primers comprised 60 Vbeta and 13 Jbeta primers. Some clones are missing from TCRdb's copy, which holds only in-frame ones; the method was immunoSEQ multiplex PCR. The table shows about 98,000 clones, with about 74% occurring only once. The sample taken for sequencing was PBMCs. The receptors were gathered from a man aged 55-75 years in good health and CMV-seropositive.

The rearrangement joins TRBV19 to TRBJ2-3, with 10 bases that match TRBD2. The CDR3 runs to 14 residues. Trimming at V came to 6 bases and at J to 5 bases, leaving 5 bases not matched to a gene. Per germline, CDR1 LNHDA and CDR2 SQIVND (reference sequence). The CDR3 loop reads CASRPSGGGDTQYF. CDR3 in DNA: TGTGCCAGTAGGCCTAGCGGGGGAGGAGATACGCAGTATTTT.

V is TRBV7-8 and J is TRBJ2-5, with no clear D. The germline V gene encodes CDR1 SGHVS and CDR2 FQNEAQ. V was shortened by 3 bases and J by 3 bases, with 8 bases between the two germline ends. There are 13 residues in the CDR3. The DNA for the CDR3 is TGTGCCAGCAGCTTTGGTAGAGAAGAGACCCAGTACTTC. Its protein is CASSFGREETQYF. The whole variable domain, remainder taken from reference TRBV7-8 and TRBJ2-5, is GAGVSQSPRYKVAKRGQDVALRCDPISGHVSLFWYQQALGQGPEFLTYFQNEAQLDKSGLPSDRFFAERPEGSVSTLKIQRTQQEDSAVYLCASSFGREETQYFGPGTRLLVL.

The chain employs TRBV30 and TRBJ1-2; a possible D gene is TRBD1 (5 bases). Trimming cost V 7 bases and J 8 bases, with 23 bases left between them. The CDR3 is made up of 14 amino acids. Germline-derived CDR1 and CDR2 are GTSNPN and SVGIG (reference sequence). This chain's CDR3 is CASNPYSGLAGYTF. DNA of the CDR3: TGTGCCTCTAACCCGTACTCGGGACTCGCGGGCTACACCTTC.

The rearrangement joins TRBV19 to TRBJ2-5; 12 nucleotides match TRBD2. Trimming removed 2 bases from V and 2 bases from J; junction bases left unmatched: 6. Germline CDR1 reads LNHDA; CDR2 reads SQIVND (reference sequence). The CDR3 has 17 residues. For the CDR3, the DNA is TGTGCCAGTAGTATAACTAGCGGGGGGCCACTGCAAGAGACCCAGTACTTC. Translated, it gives CASSITSGGPLQETQYF.

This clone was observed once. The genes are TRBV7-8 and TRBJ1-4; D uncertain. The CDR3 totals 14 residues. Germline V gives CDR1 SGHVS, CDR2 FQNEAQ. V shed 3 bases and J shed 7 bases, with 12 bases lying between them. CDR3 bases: TGTGCCAGCAGCTTTGTGGGCTCCGGTGAAAAACTGTTTTTT. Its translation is CASSFVGSGEKLFF.

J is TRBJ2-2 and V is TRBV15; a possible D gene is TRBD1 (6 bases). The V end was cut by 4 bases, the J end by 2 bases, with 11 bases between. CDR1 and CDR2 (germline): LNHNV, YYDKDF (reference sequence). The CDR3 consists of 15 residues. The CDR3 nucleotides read TGTGCCACCAGCATAGACAGGATTAACACCGGGGAGCTGTTTTTT. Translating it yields CATSIDRINTGELFF.

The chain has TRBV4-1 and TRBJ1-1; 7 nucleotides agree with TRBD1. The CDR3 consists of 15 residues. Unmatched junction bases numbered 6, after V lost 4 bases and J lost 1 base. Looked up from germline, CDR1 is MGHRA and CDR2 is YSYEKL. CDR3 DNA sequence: TGCGCCAGCAGCCTTCTTGACAGGGCGAACACTGAAGCTTTCTTT. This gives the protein CASSLLDRANTEAFF.

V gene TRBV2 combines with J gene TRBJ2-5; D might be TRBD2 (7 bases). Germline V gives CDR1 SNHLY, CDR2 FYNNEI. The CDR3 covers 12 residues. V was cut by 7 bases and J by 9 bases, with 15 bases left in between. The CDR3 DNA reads TGTGCCAGCATTGGGGGGGCCGGGTCCCAGTACTTC. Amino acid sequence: CASIGGAGSQYF.

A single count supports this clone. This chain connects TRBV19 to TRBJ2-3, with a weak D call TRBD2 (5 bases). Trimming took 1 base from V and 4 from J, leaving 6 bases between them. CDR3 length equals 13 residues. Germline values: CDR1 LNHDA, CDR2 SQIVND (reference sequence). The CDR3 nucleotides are TGTGCCAGTAGTATAGGCGGGTCAGATACGCAGTATTTT. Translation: CASSIGGSDTQYF.

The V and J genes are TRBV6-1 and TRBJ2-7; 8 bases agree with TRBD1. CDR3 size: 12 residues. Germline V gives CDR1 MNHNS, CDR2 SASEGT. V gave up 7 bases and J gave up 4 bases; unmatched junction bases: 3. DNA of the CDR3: TGTGCCAGCACCCGGGACAGGTACGAGCAGTACTTC. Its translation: CASTRDRYEQYF.

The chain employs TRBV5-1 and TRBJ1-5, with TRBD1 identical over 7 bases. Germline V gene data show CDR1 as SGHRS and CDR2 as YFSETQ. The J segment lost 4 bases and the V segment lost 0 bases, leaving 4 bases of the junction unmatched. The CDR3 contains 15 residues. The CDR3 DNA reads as TGCGCCAGCAGCTTGGCGGGACAGACGAATCAGCCCCAGCATTTT. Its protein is CASSLAGQTNQPQHF.

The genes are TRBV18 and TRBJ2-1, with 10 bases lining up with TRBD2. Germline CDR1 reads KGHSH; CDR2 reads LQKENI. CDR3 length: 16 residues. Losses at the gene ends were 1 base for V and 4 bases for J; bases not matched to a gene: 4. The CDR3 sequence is CASSPLTSGAYNEQFF. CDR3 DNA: TGTGCCAGCTCACCACTTACTAGCGGGGCGTACAATGAGCAGTTCTTC.

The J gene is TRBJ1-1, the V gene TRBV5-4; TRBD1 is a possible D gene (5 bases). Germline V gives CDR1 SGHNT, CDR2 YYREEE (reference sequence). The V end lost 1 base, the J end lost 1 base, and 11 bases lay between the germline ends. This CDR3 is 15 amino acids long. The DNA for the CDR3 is TGTGCCAGCAGCTTGTACAGGTCGGCGAACACTGAAGCTTTCTTT. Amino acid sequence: CASSLYRSANTEAFF.

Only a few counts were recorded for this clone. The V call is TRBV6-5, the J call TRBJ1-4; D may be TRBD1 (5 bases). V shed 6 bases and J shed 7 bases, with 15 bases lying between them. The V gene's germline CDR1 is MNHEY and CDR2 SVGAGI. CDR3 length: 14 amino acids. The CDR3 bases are TGTGCCAGCAGCCGACAGAGGCTCGGTGAAAAACTGTTTTTT. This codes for CASSRQRLGEKLFF.

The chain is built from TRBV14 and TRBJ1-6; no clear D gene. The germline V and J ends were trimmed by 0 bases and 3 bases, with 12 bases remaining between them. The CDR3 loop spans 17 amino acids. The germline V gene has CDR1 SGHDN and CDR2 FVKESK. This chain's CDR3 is CASSQDRDSRYNSPLHF. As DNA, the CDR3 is TGTGCCAGCAGCCAAGATCGAGATAGTCGCTATAATTCACCCCTCCACTTT.

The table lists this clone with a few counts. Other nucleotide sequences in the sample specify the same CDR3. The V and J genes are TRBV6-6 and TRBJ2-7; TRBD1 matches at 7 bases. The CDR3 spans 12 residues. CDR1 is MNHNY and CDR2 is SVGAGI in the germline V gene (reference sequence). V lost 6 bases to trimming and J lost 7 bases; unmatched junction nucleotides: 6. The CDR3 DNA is TGTGCCAGCAGCTATACAGGGGATGAGCAGTACTTC. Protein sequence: CASSYTGDEQYF.

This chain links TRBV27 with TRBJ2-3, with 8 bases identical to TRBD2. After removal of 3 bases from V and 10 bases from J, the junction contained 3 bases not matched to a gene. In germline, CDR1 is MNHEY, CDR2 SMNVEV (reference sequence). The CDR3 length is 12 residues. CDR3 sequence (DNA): TGTGCCAGCAGTTTGGGGACTAGGGCGCAGTATTTT. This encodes CASSLGTRAQYF.

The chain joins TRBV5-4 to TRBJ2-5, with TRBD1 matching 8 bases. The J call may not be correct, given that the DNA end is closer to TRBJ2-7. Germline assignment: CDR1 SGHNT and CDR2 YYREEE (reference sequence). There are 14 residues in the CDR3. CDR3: CASSPGQGRNEQYF. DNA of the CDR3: TGTGCCAGCAGTCCCGGACAGGGTCGAAACGAGCAGTACTTC.

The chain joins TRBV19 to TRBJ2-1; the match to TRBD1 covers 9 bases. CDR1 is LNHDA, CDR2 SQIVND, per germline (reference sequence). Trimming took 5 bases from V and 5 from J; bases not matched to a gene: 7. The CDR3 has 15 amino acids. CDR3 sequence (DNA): TGTGCCAGTAGTCCCGGGACAGGGCAAAACAATGAGCAGTTCTTC. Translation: CASSPGTGQNNEQFF.

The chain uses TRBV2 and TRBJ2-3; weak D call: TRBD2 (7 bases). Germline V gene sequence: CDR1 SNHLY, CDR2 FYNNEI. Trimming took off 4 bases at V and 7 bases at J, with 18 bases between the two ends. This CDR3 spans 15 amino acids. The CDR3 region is CASSGGGRDPYTQYF. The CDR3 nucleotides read TGTGCCAGCAGTGGGGGGGGGCGGGACCCCTATACGCAGTATTTT.

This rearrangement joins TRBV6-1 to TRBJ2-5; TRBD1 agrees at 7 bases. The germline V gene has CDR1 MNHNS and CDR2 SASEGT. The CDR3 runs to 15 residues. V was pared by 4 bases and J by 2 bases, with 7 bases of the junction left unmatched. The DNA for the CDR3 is TGTGCCAGCAGTGCCCGGGACAGAAATCAAGAGACCCAGTACTTC. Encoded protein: CASSARDRNQETQYF.

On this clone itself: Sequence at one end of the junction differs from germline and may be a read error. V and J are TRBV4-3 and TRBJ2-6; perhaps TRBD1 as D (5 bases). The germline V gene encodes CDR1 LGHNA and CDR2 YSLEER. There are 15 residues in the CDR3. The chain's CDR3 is CASSQDLTGANVLTF. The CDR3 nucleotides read TGCGCCAGCAGCCAAGACCTGACTGGGGCCAACGTCCTGACCTTC.

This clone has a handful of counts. The DNA of the CDR3 is TGTGCCAGTAGTCAGAACACTGAAGCTTTCTTT. It is translated as CASSQNTEAFF. The rearrangement uses TRBV19 and TRBJ1-1; no clear D gene. The CDR3 runs 11 residues. Germline V gene lookup returns CDR1 LNHDA and CDR2 SQIVND (reference sequence). Trimming left V 5 bases short and J 1 base short, with 2 bases between.

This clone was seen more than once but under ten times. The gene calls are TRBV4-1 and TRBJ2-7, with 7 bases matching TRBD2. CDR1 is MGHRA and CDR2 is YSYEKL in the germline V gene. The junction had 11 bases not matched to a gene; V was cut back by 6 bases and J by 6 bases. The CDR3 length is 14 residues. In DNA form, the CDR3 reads TGCGCCAGCAGTTACGGACTAGTGGCCTCCGAGCAGTACTTC. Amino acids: CASSYGLVASEQYF.

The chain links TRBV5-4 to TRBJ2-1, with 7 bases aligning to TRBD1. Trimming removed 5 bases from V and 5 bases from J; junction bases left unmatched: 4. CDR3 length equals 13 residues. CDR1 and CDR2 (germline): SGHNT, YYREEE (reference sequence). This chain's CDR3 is CASSRDRDNEQFF. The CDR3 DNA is TGTGCCAGCAGTAGAGACAGGGACAATGAGCAGTTCTTC. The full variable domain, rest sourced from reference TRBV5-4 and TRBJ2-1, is ETGVTQSPTHLIKTRGQQVTLRCSSQSGHNTVSWYQQALGQGPQFIFQYYREEENGRGNFPPRFSGLQFPNYSSELNVNALELDDSALYLCASSRDRDNEQFFGPGTRLTVL.

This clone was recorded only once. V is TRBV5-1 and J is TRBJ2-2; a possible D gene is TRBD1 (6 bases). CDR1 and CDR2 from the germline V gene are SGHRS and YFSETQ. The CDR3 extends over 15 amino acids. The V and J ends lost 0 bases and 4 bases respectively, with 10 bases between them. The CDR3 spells CASSLVQGRTGELFF. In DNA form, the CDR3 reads TGCGCCAGCAGCTTGGTTCAGGGGCGCACCGGGGAGCTGTTTTTT.